A single sample gave rise to the 4 T cell receptor beta chains below, sequenced in a study of shared clonotypes between healthy human individuals. The protocol was immunoSEQ multiplex PCR, while the TCRdb copy is restricted to in-frame clones and leaves out a portion. The sample consists of about 980,000 clones, approximately 76% of them appearing once. The sequenced material came from memory CD4+ T cells sorted from blood. This sample's subset: CD45RA-negative fraction. These receptors all come from a man aged 18 to 30 in good health.

A remark on this clone: This may be a read error, as it is one base from a much larger clone. The same CDR3 also results from other DNA sequences found in this sample. CDR3 residues: CASSSQETQYF. Written as DNA, the CDR3 is TGTGCCAGCAGCTCCCAAGAGACCCAGTACTTC. The gene calls are TRBV7-2 and TRBJ2-5, with unresolved D. The CDR3 contains 11 residues. Germline V gene data show CDR1 as SGHTA and CDR2 as FQGNSA. With 4 bases removed from V and 1 base from J, the gap between germline ends came to 1 base.

This clone appeared once. The chain combines TRBV6-1 with TRBJ1-1; maybe TRBD1 (5 bases). V dropped 6 bases and J dropped 4 bases, with 15 bases sitting between them. Germline values: CDR1 MNHNS, CDR2 SASEGT. The CDR3 loop spans 14 amino acids. As DNA, the CDR3 is TGTGCCAGCAGATCGACAGCTTCGGCCACTGAAGCTTTCTTT. Protein: CASRSTASATEAFF.

This clone was observed once. This rearrangement joins TRBV25-1 to TRBJ2-1; 9 bases align to TRBD2. V shed 1 base and J 5 bases; nucleotides not matched to a gene: 9. This CDR3 spans 17 amino acids. Germline loops: CDR1 MGHDK, CDR2 SYGVNS. CDR3 in DNA: TGTGCCAGCAGTGAATTGGATAGCGGGAGTGGGGACAATGAGCAGTTCTTC. Translated: CASSELDSGSGDNEQFF.

The chain links TRBV5-8 to TRBJ1-1; maybe TRBD1 (5 bases). V dropped 4 bases and J dropped 4 bases, with 17 bases sitting between them. The CDR3 is 15 residues long. The germline V gene has CDR1 SGHTS and CDR2 YDEGEE. DNA for the CDR3: TGTGCCAGCAGCCCTGGGGGGGGATGGAGCACTGAAGCTTTCTTT. This translates into CASSPGGGWSTEAFF.